Described below is a single TCR beta chain sequence and its context. Its target is not known. The sample originates from a study of response to subunit inactivated influenza vaccine. Via MiXCR, TCRdb re-called the RT-PCR reads, giving one row per CDR3 protein. The sample includes about 610,000 distinct CDR3 sequences, 12% to 15% of them seen just once. Germline CDR1 LGHNA, CDR2 YSLEER. This CDR3 is 17 amino acids long. V trimming: 4 bases; J trimming: 1 base; junction bases outside the gene matches: 11. Study-level results: That few new T cells are recruited by each seasonal influenza vaccination was the authors' suggestion.

The TCR comes from a man in his fifties who received an inactivated influenza vaccine. The chain combines TRBV4-3 with TRBJ2-5; TRBD2 aligns across 8 bases. Sequenced here: PBMCs from blood, sampled 11 to 12 days after vaccination. In DNA form, the CDR3 reads TGCGCCAGCAGCCCAGAGGGGGTAGCGGGGACCCAAGAGACCCAGTACTTC. Protein product: CASSPEGVAGTQETQYF.